This TCR beta chain came from a study of blood T cell repertoires in COVID-19. Study overall: Acute and convalescent COVID-19 specimens originated in the United States, Italy and Spain.

Participant ages covered roughly 18 to 89 years across 24 US areas. Participant-given clinical history determined each cohort assignment. This CDR3 region has 16 residues. Germline trimming cut 4 bases from V and 5 bases from J; bases unmatched to any gene: 7. Germline V gives CDR1 SGHRS, CDR2 YFSETQ. Authors' methods: Reference gene primers were amplified, and this amplification served to estimate nucleated cell counts. Profiled with immunoSEQ multiplex PCR; TCRdb holds only in-frame clones, not every one. V and J calls and clone size are copied from that table; D and trimming were computed from the DNA. The table has about 220,000 clones, 80% to 90% seen once.

This sequence joins TRBV5-1 and TRBJ1-4; 11 bases line up with TRBD1. The sequence came from a middle-aged woman who had been exposed to COVID-19. The sample was PBMCs or T cells enriched from blood (not recorded which). The CDR3 coding sequence is TGCGCCAGCAGCCCGGGGACAGGGGGGAGGAATGAAAAACTGTTTTTT. Amino acid sequence: CASSPGTGGRNEKLFF.